In this sample, the clone carrying this T cell receptor (beta chain) turned up a few times. The target antigen is unknown. The CDR3 contains 14 residues. Trimming removed 8 bases from V and 1 base from J, with 12 bases in between. This record comes from a study of T-cell memory formation after mild COVID-19. Whole-study results and caveats: Later expanders leaned CD4+, whereas day 15 to 85 contracting clones were balanced CD4/CD8. Of the contracting clones, CD4+ ones lay mainly in CM and EM, and CD8+ ones in EMRA.

With constant-segment primers, 5'RACE yielded cDNA libraries of TCR alpha and TCR beta that carried sample barcodes and UMIs. TCRdb called the 5' RACE reads again in MiXCR, with one record for every CDR3 protein. The sample holds more than 80,000 distinct CDR3 sequences, roughly 12% seen once. Input material: PBMCs or a T cell subset sorted from them (not recorded which). V gene TRBV12-3 or TRBV12-4 combines with J gene TRBJ2-1; D remains ambiguous. This clonotype originated in an adult woman who had mild COVID-19 (a few samples of this study predate the infection). Cell type and time point are not known. The CDR3 loop is CASVASSSYNEQFF. The DNA of the CDR3 is TGTGCCAGCGTGGCCAGTAGTTCCTACAATGAGCAGTTCTTC.